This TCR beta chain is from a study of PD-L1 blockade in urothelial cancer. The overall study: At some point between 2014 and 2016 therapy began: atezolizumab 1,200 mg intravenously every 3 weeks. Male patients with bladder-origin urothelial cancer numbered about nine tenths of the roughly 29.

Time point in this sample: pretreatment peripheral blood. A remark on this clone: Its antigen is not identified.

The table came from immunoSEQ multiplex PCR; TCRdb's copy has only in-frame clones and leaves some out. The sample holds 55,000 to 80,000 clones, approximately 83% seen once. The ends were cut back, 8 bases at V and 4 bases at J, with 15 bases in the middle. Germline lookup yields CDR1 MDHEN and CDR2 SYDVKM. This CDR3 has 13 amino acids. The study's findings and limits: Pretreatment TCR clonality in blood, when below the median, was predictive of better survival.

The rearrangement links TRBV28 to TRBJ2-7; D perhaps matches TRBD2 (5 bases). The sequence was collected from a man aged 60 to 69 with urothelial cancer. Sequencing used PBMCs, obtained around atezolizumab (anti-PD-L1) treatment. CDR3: CASCERFTYEQYF. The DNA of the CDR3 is TGTGCCAGCTGCGAGCGGTTCACGTACGAGCAGTACTTC.